Listed here are 9 T cell receptor beta chains from one sample, sequenced in a study of cytomegalovirus exposure and HLA in healthy donors. PCR employed 60 Vbeta and 13 Jbeta primers. Repertoires were generated with immunoSEQ multiplex PCR, while TCRdb's copy carries only in-frame clones and drops some. This table has under 250,000 clones, roughly 84% appearing once. The sequenced sample consisted of PBMCs. All receptors come from a boy younger than 10 in good health and CMV-seronegative.

This clone was recorded a few times. This chain joins TRBV2 and TRBJ1-3; D is uncertain. This CDR3 has 13 residues. Germline CDR1 is SNHLY and CDR2 is FYNNEI. V was shortened by 5 bases and J by 6 bases, with 11 bases between the two germline ends. The CDR3 region is CASSPGRENTIYF. DNA for the CDR3: TGTGCCAGCAGTCCGGGTCGAGAAAACACCATATATTTT.

The J gene is TRBJ2-7, the V gene TRBV6-5; weak D call: TRBD1 (5 bases). Trimming pared 2 bases from V and 4 bases from J, leaving 12 bases between. The germline gives CDR1 MNHEY, CDR2 SVGAGI. The CDR3 is made up of 14 amino acids. Here the CDR3 reads CASSYTRQPYEQYF. In DNA form, the CDR3 reads TGTGCCAGCAGTTACACCAGACAGCCATACGAGCAGTACTTC.

The rearrangement links TRBV2 to TRBJ1-1, with 10 bases that match TRBD1. V was clipped by 7 bases and J by 10 bases; unmatched bases: 15. Germline assignment: CDR1 SNHLY and CDR2 FYNNEI. The CDR3 sequence is 15 residues long. The CDR3 coding sequence is TGTGCCAGCATCCTGGACAGGGGGAGGGCGCGAGTAGCTTTCTTT. It codes for CASILDRGRARVAFF. The full variable domain, rest sourced from reference TRBV2 and TRBJ1-1, is EPEVTQTPSHQVTQMGQEVILRCVPISNHLYFYWYRQILGQKVEFLVSFYNNEISEKSEIFDDQFSVERPDGSNFTLKIRSTKLEDSAMYFCASILDRGRARVAFFGQGTRLTVV.

V is TRBV19 and J is TRBJ2-7; TRBD1 matches at 8 bases. J lost 0 bases, V lost 5 bases, and 6 bases had no gene match. The CDR3 totals 15 residues. Germline assignment: CDR1 LNHDA and CDR2 SQIVND (reference sequence). CDR3 DNA: TGTGCCAGTAGTTTGGGACAGGCTAGCTCCTACGAGCAGTACTTC. Translation: CASSLGQASSYEQYF.

V is TRBV5-1 and J is TRBJ2-3, with D tentatively TRBD1 (5 bases). This CDR3 region has 12 residues. The germline V gene encodes CDR1 SGHRS and CDR2 YFSETQ. V was pared by 4 bases and J by 6 bases, with 9 bases between. The CDR3 reads CASSTHRDTQYF. The CDR3 DNA follows: TGCGCCAGCAGCACGCACAGGGATACGCAGTATTTT.

The rearrangement links TRBV5-1 to TRBJ1-1; D uncertain. Germline V gene data show CDR1 as SGHRS and CDR2 as YFSETQ. V dropped 0 bases and J dropped 4 bases, with 7 bases sitting between them. This CDR3 has 13 amino acids. This chain's CDR3 is CASSLDVSTEAFF. CDR3 in DNA: TGCGCCAGCAGCTTGGATGTCAGCACTGAAGCTTTCTTT.

The chain combines TRBV13 with TRBJ2-3, with TRBD2 matching over 10 bases. With V trimmed by 1 base and J by 3 bases, 13 bases remained unmatched. This CDR3 region has 19 residues. Germline lookup yields CDR1 PRHDT and CDR2 FYEKMQ (reference sequence). The CDR3 region is CASSLVASSGGRGTDTQYF. The CDR3 DNA reads as TGTGCCAGCAGCTTAGTAGCGTCTAGCGGGGGTCGGGGGACAGATACGCAGTATTTT.

J is TRBJ2-5 and V is TRBV11-3, with D possibly TRBD2 on 5 matching bases. V shed 3 bases and J shed 2 bases, with 7 bases lying between them. The CDR3 runs to 13 residues. CDR1 and CDR2 (germline): SGHNT, YENEEA. The CDR3 sequence: CASSFRGQETQYF. DNA of the CDR3: TGTGCCAGCAGCTTCCGGGGTCAAGAGACCCAGTACTTC.

This clone has a handful of counts. The chain couples TRBV6-1 to TRBJ1-6; the D is unclear. Germline CDR1 MNHNS, CDR2 SASEGT. V was clipped by 2 bases and J by 1 base, with 9 bases between them. CDR3 length equals 16 residues. CDR3: CASSENLRSYNSPLHF. The CDR3 DNA sequence: TGTGCCAGCAGTGAAAACCTGAGATCCTATAATTCACCCCTCCACTTT.